This T cell receptor beta chain originates from a study of lymphopenia after photon versus proton radiotherapy. In its sample, this clone was seen once. Produced via immunoSEQ multiplex PCR; TCRdb's table is partial and in-frame only. The table shows tens of thousands of clones, with around four fifths occurring only once. The germline V and J ends were trimmed by 4 bases and 2 bases, with 9 bases remaining between them. Germline V gene lookup returns CDR1 MDHEN and CDR2 SYDVKM. This CDR3 spans 13 amino acids. This rearrangement joins TRBV28 to TRBJ2-7; D gene uncertain. The sequenced sample was peripheral blood, obtained from a patient treated with proton-based radiotherapy. This TCR derives from a woman in her 70s with pancreatic cancer. The CDR3 DNA sequence: TGTGCCAGCAGTTCGCCATCCCCCTACGAGCAGTACTTC. Residues: CASSSPSPYEQYF.